The 8 T cell receptor beta chains below were found in one sample sequenced in a study of T cell responses to AZD1222 COVID-19 vaccine. Clones were read by immunoSEQ multiplex PCR, and TCRdb kept only the in-frame ones, dropping some. The sample totals about 140,000 clones. The sample taken for sequencing was peripheral blood. The receptors originated from an adult in good health.

The chain uses TRBV9 and TRBJ2-7; 7 bases line up with TRBD1. This CDR3 comprises 13 residues. Germline V CDR1 and CDR2: SGDLS, YYNGEE. Unmatched junction bases numbered 3, after V lost 0 bases and J lost 6 bases. CDR3 coding DNA: TGTGCCAGCAGCGTAGCTACAGGGGTCGAGCAGTACTTC. This encodes CASSVATGVEQYF.

The genes are TRBV4-1 and TRBJ2-7; TRBD1 or TRBD2 may be the D gene (5 bases each). The CDR3 consists of 14 residues. Germline V gene data show CDR1 as MGHRA and CDR2 as YSYEKL. Deletions cut 2 bases from V and 8 bases from J, with 16 bases between. CDR3 sequence (DNA): TGCGCCAGCAGCCAAACGACAGAGGGCGGTCAGCAGTACTTC. Encoded protein: CASSQTTEGGQQYF.

This chain connects TRBV15 to TRBJ1-1; D is possibly TRBD1 (5 bases). Germline lookup yields CDR1 LNHNV and CDR2 YYDKDF (reference sequence). Trimming removed 0 bases at V and 1 base at J, with 6 bases between. The CDR3 loop spans 14 amino acids. CDR3 nucleotide sequence: TGTGCCACCAGCAGAGAAACAGGGAACACTGAAGCTTTCTTT. It translates to CATSRETGNTEAFF.

The chain is built from TRBV30 and TRBJ2-4; D gene unclear. This CDR3 has 12 residues. Germline loops: CDR1 GTSNPN, CDR2 SVGIG (reference sequence). Trimming removed 0 bases at V and 8 bases at J, with 8 bases between. CDR3 bases: TGTGCCTGGAGTGTCGGCAGAGACATTCAGTACTTC. It is translated as CAWSVGRDIQYF.

The rearrangement uses TRBV28 and TRBJ2-1; 9 bases line up with TRBD1. There are 15 residues in the CDR3. Per the germline V gene, CDR1 is MDHEN and CDR2 is SYDVKM. V trimming: 2 bases; J trimming: 6 bases; junction bases outside the gene matches: 5. CDR3 in amino acids: CASSLPGTGFNEQFF. Written as DNA, the CDR3 is TGTGCCAGCAGTTTACCCGGGACAGGGTTCAATGAGCAGTTCTTC.

V and J are TRBV5-1 and TRBJ2-1; D gene uncertain. CDR3 length equals 12 residues. Germline CDR1 and CDR2: SGHRS and YFSETQ. The ends were cut back, 4 bases at V and 7 bases at J, with 9 bases in the middle. The CDR3 DNA reads TGCGCCAGCAGCCTGTTTGGGAATGAGCAGTTCTTC. It is translated as CASSLFGNEQFF. Based on the CDR3 plus reference TRBV5-1 and TRBJ2-1, the full variable domain is KAGVTQTPRYLIKTRGQQVTLSCSPISGHRSVSWYQQTPGQGLQFLFEYFSETQRNKGNFPGRFSGRQFSNSRSEMNVSTLELGDSALYLCASSLFGNEQFFGPGTRLTVL.

This sequence joins TRBV7-6 and TRBJ1-1, with TRBD1 matching over 8 bases. The CDR3 is 12 amino acids. The ends lost 5 bases at V and 11 bases at J; junction bases unmatched: 7. CDR1 SGHVS and CDR2 FNYEAQ come from the germline V gene. The CDR3 coding sequence is TGTGCCAGCAGCCGACCAGGGGGCACGGCTTTCTTT. It translates to CASSRPGGTAFF.

The chain recombines TRBV10-3 with TRBJ1-5; 12 positions agree with TRBD1. Germline values: CDR1 ENHRY, CDR2 SYGVKD. The CDR3 consists of 20 residues. J lost 2 bases, V lost 0 bases, and 11 bases had no gene match. The CDR3 protein is CAISESNRGQGAVGNQPQHF. The CDR3 DNA reads TGTGCCATCAGTGAGTCGAACCGGGGACAGGGGGCCGTGGGCAATCAGCCCCAGCATTTT.